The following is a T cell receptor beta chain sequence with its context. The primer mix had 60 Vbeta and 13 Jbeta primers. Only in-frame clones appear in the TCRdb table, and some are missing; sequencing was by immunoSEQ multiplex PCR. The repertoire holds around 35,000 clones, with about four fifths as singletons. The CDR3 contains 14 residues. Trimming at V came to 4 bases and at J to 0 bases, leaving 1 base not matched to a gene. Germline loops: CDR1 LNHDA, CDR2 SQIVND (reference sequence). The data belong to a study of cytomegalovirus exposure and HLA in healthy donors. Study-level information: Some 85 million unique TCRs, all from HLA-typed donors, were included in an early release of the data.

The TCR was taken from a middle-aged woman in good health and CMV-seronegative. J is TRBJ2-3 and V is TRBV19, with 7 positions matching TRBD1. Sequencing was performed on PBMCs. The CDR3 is CASSKDRSTDTQYF. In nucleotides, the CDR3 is TGTGCCAGTAGTAAGGACAGGAGCACAGATACGCAGTATTTT.